The text below deals with one TCR beta chain. Each and every patient relapsed after autologous stem cell transplantation, and patients got differing brentuximab vedotin exposure. The data were obtained in a study of PD-1 blockade in classical Hodgkin lymphoma. Clones were sequenced by immunoSEQ multiplex PCR, and TCRdb holds only the in-frame ones, with some missing. The sample yields over 50,000 clones, over 75% seen once. This CDR3 region has 15 residues. Unmatched junction bases numbered 10, after V lost 2 bases and J lost 5 bases. CDR1 is GTSNPN, CDR2 SVGIG, per germline (reference sequence). The material was peripheral blood mononuclear cells (PBMCs), obtained at baseline. The chain joins TRBV30 to TRBJ2-5; 8 bases map to TRBD1. This receptor was taken from a human donor with classical Hodgkin lymphoma. The CDR3: CAWSLHGRGLETQYF. In DNA form, the CDR3 reads TGTGCCTGGAGTCTGCATGGCAGGGGGCTGGAGACCCAGTACTTC.